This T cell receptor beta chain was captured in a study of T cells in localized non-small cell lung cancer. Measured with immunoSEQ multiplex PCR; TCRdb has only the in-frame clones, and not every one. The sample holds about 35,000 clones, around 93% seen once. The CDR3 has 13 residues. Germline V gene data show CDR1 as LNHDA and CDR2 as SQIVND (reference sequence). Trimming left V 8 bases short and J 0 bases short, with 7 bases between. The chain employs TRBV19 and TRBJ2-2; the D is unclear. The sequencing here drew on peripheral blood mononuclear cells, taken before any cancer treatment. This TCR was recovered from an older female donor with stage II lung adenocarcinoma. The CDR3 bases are TGTGCCAGTTCTAACGCGAACACCGGGGAGCTGTTTTTT. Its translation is CASSNANTGELFF. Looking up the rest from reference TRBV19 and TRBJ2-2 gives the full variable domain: DGGITQSPKYLFRKEGQNVTLSCEQNLNHDAMYWYRQDPGQGLRLIYYSQIVNDFQKGDIAEGYSVSREKKESFPLTVTSAQKNPTAFYLCASSNANTGELFFGEGSRLTVL.